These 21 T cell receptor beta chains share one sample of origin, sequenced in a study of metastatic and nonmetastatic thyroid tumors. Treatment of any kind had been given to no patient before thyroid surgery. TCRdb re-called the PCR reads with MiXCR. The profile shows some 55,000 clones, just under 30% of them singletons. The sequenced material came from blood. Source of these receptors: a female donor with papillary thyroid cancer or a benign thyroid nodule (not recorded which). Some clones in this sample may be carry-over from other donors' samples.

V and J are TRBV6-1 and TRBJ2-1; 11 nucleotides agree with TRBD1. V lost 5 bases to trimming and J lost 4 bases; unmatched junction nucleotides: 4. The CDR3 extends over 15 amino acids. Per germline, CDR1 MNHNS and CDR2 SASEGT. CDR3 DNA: TGTGCCAGCAGTTGGGACAGGGGGTCATACAATGAGCAGTTCTTC. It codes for CASSWDRGSYNEQFF.

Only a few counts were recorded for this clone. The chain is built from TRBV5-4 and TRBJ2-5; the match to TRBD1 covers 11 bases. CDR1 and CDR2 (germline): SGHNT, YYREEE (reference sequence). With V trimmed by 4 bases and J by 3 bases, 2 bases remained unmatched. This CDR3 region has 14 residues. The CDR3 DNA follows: TGTGCCAGCAGCCAGGGACAGGGGGAAGAGACCCAGTACTTC. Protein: CASSQGQGEETQYF.

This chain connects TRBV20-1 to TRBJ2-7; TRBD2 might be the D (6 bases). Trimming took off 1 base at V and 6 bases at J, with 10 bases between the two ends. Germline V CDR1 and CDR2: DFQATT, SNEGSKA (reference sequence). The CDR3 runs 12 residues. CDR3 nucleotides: TGCAGTGCTAGAGCCCGGAGGGTCGAGCAGTACTTC. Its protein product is CSARARRVEQYF.

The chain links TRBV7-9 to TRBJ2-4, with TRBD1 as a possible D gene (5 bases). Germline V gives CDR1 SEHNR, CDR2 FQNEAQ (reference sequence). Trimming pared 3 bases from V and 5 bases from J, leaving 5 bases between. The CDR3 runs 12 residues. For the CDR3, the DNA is TGTGCCAGCAGCTTCAGGGAAAACATTCAGTACTTC. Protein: CASSFRENIQYF. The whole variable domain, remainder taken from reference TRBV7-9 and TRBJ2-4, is DTGVSQNPRHKITKRGQNVTFRCDPISEHNRLYWYRQTLGQGPEFLTYFQNEAQLEKSRLLSDRFSAERPKGSFSTLEIQRTEQGDSAMYLCASSFRENIQYFGAGTRLSVL.

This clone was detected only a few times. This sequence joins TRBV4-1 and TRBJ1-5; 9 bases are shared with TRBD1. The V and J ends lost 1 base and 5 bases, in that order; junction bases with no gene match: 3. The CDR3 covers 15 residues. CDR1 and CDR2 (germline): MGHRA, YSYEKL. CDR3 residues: CASSQADRGYQPQHF. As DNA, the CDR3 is TGCGCCAGCAGCCAAGCAGACAGGGGGTATCAGCCCCAGCATTTT.

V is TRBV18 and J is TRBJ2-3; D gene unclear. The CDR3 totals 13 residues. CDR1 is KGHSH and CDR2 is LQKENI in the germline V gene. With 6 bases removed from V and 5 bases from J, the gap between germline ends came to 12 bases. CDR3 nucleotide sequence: TGTGCCAGCTCTCTCGAATCGGTAGATACGCAGTATTTT. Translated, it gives CASSLESVDTQYF.

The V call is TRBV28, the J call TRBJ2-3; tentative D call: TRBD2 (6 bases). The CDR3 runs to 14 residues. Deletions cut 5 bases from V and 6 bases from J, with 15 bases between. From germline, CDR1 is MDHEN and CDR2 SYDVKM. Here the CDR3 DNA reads TGTGCCAGCAGTCCGCCGTGGAGGGAGGATACGCAGTATTTT. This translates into CASSPPWREDTQYF.

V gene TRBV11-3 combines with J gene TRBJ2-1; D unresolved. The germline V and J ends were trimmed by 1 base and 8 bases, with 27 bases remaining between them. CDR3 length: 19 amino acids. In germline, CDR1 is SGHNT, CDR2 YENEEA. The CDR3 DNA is TGTGCCAGCAGCTTAGTTTTCGGCAGTCGGCAACCACGAAGAGATGAGCAGTTCTTC. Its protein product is CASSLVFGSRQPRRDEQFF.

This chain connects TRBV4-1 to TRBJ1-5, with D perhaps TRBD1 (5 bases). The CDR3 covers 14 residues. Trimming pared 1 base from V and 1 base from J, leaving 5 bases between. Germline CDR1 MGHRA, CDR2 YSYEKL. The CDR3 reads CASSQGDSNQPQHF. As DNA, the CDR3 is TGCGCCAGCAGCCAAGGGGACAGCAATCAGCCCCAGCATTTT.

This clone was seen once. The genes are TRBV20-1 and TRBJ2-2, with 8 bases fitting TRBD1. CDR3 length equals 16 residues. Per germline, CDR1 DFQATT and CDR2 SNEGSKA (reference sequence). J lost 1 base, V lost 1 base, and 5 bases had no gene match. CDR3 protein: CSARGAGQVNTGELFF. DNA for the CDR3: TGCAGTGCTAGAGGGGCGGGACAGGTGAACACCGGGGAGCTGTTTTTT.

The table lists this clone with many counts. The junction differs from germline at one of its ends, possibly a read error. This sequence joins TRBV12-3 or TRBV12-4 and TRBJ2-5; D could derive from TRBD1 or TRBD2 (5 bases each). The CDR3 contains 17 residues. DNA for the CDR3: TGTGCCAGCAGATCCCCCCGGGACCGCCCTTACCAAGAGACCCAGCACTTC. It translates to CASRSPRDRPYQETQHF.

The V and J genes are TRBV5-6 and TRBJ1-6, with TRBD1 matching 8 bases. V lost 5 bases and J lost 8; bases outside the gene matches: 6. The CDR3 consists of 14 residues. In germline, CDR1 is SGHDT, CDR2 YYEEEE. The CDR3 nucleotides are TGTGCCAGCAGACCGGGACAGGCTTATTCACCCCTCCACTTT. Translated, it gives CASRPGQAYSPLHF. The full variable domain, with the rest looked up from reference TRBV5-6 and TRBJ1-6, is DAGVTQSPTHLIKTRGQQVTLRCSPKSGHDTVSWYQQALGQGPQFIFQYYEEEERQRGNFPDRFSGHQFPNYSSELNVNALLLGDSALYLCASRPGQAYSPLHFGNGTRLTVT.

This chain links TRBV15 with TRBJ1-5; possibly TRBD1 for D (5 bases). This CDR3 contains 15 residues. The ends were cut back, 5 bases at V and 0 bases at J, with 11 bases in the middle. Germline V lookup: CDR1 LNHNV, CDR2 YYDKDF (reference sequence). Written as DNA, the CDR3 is TGTGCCACCAGCGTGGGACGGGATAGCAATCAGCCCCAGCATTTT. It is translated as CATSVGRDSNQPQHF.

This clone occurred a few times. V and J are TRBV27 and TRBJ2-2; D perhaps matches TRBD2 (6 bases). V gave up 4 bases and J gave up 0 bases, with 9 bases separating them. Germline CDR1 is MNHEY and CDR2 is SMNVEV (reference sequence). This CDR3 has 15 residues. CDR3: CASSWTNANTGELFF. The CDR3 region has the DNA TGTGCCAGCAGTTGGACTAACGCGAACACCGGGGAGCTGTTTTTT.

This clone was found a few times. CDR3 sequence: CASSHPSGRVGNEQFF. The CDR3 coding sequence is TGTGCCAGCAGCCACCCTAGCGGGAGGGTCGGCAATGAGCAGTTCTTC. J is TRBJ2-1 and V is TRBV4-2; 12 bases map to TRBD2. Germline values: CDR1 LGHNA, CDR2 YNFKEQ. The CDR3 is 16 amino acids. The trim removed 3 bases at V and 6 bases at J, leaving 6 bases unmatched.

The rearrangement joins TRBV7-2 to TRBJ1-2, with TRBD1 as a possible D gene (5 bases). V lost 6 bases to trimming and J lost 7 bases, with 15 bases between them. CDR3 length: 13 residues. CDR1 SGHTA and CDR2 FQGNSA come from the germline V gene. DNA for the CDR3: TGTGCCAGCAGTACTTACAGGTCTGCTGGCTACACCTTC. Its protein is CASSTYRSAGYTF.

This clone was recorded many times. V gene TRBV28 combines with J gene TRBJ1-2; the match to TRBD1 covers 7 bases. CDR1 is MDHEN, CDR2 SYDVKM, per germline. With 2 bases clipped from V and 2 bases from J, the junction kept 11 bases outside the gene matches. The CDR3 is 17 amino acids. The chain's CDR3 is CASSLGRTGQINYGYTF. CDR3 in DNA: TGTGCCAGCAGTTTAGGACGGACAGGCCAGATAAACTATGGCTACACCTTC.

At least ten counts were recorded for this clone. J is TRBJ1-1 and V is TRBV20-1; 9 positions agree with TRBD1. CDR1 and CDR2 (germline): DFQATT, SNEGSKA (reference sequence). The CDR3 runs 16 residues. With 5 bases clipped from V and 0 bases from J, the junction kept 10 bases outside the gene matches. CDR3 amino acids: CSAADRGEFMNTEAFF. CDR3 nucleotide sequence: TGCAGTGCTGCGGACAGGGGCGAATTCATGAACACTGAAGCTTTCTTT.

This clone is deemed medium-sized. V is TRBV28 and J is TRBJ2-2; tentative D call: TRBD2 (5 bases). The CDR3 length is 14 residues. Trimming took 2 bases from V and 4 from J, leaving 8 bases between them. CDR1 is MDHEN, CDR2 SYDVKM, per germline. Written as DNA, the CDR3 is TGTGCCAGCAGTTTAGCGGCGGGCACCGGGGAGCTGTTTTTT. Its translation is CASSLAAGTGELFF.

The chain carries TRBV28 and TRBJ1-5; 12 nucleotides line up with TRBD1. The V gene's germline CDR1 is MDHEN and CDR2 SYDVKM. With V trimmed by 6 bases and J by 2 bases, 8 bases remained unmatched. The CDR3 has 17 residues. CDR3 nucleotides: TGTGCCAGCAGATCCGGGACAGGGGGCGCCGGCAATCAGCCCCAGCATTTT. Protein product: CASRSGTGGAGNQPQHF.

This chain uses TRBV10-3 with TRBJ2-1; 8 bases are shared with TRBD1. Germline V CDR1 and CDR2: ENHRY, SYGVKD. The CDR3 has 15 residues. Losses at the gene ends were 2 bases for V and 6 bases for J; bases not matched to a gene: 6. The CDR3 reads CAISERMTGVNEQFF. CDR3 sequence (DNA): TGTGCCATCAGTGAGAGGATGACAGGGGTCAATGAGCAGTTCTTC.